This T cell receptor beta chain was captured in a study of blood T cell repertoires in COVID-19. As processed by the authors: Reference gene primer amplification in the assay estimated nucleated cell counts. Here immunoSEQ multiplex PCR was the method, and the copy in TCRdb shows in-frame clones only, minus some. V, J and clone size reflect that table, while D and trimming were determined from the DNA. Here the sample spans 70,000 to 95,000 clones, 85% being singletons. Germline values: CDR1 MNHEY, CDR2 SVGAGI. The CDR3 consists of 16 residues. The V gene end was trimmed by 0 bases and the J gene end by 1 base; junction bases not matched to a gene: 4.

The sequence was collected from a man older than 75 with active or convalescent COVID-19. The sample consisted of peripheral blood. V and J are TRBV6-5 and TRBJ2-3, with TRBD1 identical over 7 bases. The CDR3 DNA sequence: TGTGCCAGCAGTTACTCGTTCGGACAGGGCACAGATACGCAGTATTTT. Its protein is CASSYSFGQGTDTQYF.